The 21 T cell receptor beta chains presented below share a single source sample, sequenced in a study of blood T cells in healthy people across ages. Using a J-beta primer mix together with a sample-barcoded 5' primer, a second PCR was run for about 6 to 11 cycles. TCRdb itself ran the 5' RACE reads through MiXCR, one entry per CDR3 protein. Of around 1,500,000 distinct CDR3 sequences in the sample, over 25% are singletons; the top ten hold 6.5% to 8.5%. Sequences were obtained from blood. The source of these receptors is a woman aged 30 to 39 in good health.

This clonotype was seen a handful of times. The chain is built from TRBV7-2 and TRBJ2-7, with TRBD1 matching 11 bases. The DNA end is more similar to TRBJ2-5, so the J call may be wrong. CDR1 is SGHTA and CDR2 is FQGNSA in the germline V gene. The CDR3 loop spans 15 amino acids. The CDR3 protein is CASSGRGQGGATQYF. CDR3 in DNA: TGTGCCAGCAGCGGACGGGGACAGGGGGGCGCGACCCAGTACTTC.

V usage is TRBV2 and J usage is TRBJ2-5; 8 bases line up with TRBD1. V gave up 6 bases and J gave up 5 bases; unmatched junction bases: 11. This CDR3 is built from 15 residues. Germline CDR1 and CDR2: SNHLY and FYNNEI. The CDR3 protein is CASRAQDREAETQYF. CDR3 DNA: TGTGCCAGCAGGGCTCAGGACAGGGAGGCGGAGACCCAGTACTTC.

This clonotype has more than one count but fewer than ten. V is TRBV10-3 and J is TRBJ1-1; D unresolved. V was shortened by 5 bases and J by 1 base, with 11 bases between the two germline ends. Germline CDR1 ENHRY, CDR2 SYGVKD. The CDR3 is 14 residues long. The CDR3 DNA is TGTGCCATCAGTCCCGGACTCTCGAACACTGAAGCTTTCTTT. Protein product: CAISPGLSNTEAFF.

The chain is built from TRBV12-3 or TRBV12-4 and TRBJ1-4; possibly TRBD1 for D (5 bases). V lost 6 bases and J 8 bases, leaving 16 bases between the germline ends. The CDR3 is 14 residues long. The CDR3, as DNA: TGTGCCAGCAGGCTTCAGGGTAGTAGCGAAAAACTGTTTTTT. The encoded protein is CASRLQGSSEKLFF.

This chain uses TRBV10-3 with TRBJ1-2, with 8 bases fitting TRBD1. The CDR3 sequence is 14 residues long. CDR1 ENHRY and CDR2 SYGVKD come from the germline V gene. Trimming took 3 bases from V and 8 from J; bases not matched to a gene: 8. CDR3 amino acids: CAISDVTGVRGYTF. Here the CDR3 DNA reads TGTGCCATCAGTGATGTGACAGGGGTACGCGGCTACACCTTC.

This clonotype was detected ten times or more. The genes are TRBV7-9 and TRBJ2-7, with TRBD1 as a possible D gene (7 bases). The CDR3 has 16 amino acids. The germline gives CDR1 SEHNR, CDR2 FQNEAQ (reference sequence). V was trimmed by 0 bases and J by 6 bases, leaving 18 bases between them. CDR3 nucleotides: TGTGCCAGCAGCTTAGCGCAGGGGGAGGCTGCGGCCGAGCAGTACTTC. This sequence encodes CASSLAQGEAAAEQYF. The full variable domain, in which reference TRBV7-9 and TRBJ2-7 provide the parts outside the CDR3, is DTGVSQNPRHKITKRGQNVTFRCDPISEHNRLYWYRQTLGQGPEFLTYFQNEAQLEKSRLLSDRFSAERPKGSFSTLEIQRTEQGDSAMYLCASSLAQGEAAAEQYFGPGTRLTVT.

This clonotype occurred many times. The chain carries TRBV10-3 and TRBJ2-1, with TRBD1 matching over 7 bases. Germline assignment: CDR1 ENHRY and CDR2 SYGVKD. J gave up 8 bases and V 3 bases, and 4 bases lay outside the gene matches. This CDR3 is built from 13 residues. The CDR3 protein is CAISERQGDEQFF. The CDR3 DNA reads as TGTGCCATCAGTGAACGGCAGGGGGATGAGCAGTTCTTC.

This clonotype was seen many times. This sequence joins TRBV29-1 and TRBJ2-5, with TRBD2 as a possible D gene (6 bases). V was shortened by 7 bases and J by 2 bases, with 11 bases between the two germline ends. This CDR3 has 12 amino acids. Germline CDR1 is SQVTM and CDR2 is ANQGSEA. The CDR3 protein is CSGRVQQETQYF. The CDR3 region has the DNA TGCAGCGGGAGGGTACAGCAAGAGACCCAGTACTTC.

J is TRBJ1-1 and V is TRBV20-1, with 10 bases lining up with TRBD1. Looked up from germline, CDR1 is DFQATT and CDR2 is SNEGSKA (reference sequence). The CDR3 has 15 residues. V shed 0 bases and J 4 bases; nucleotides not matched to a gene: 5. The CDR3 protein is CSARDRTGGSTEAFF. The CDR3, as DNA: TGCAGTGCTAGAGATCGGACAGGGGGAAGCACTGAAGCTTTCTTT.

This clonotype was seen a few times. This chain links TRBV2 with TRBJ2-5; 8 positions agree with TRBD1. This CDR3 has 15 residues. From germline, CDR1 is SNHLY and CDR2 FYNNEI. The CDR3 protein is CASNRQGLSQETQYF. The DNA for the CDR3 is TGTGCTAGTAACAGACAGGGGCTTTCCCAAGAGACCCAGTACTTC.

The chain links TRBV7-8 to TRBJ1-2, with a weak D call TRBD1 (6 bases). V was clipped by 5 bases and J by 0 bases, with 13 bases between them. This CDR3 has 15 residues. Germline assignment: CDR1 SGHVS and CDR2 FQNEAQ. CDR3 amino acids: CASSGTGKTNYGYTF. CDR3 DNA: TGTGCCAGCAGCGGCACAGGGAAGACTAACTATGGCTACACCTTC.

Notes on this clonotype: Since a much larger clone is just one base distant, this may be a read error. This chain uses TRBV20-1 with TRBJ1-4; unclear D gene. Germline CDR1 and CDR2: DFQATT and SNEGSKA (reference sequence). This CDR3 contains 13 residues. DNA of the CDR3: TGCATTGCTAGGCGGACCTTTAATGAAAAACTGTTTTTT. Its translation: CIARRTFNEKLFF.

The chain is built from TRBV5-1 and TRBJ1-2; tentative D call: TRBD1 (6 bases). From germline, CDR1 is SGHRS and CDR2 YFSETQ. This CDR3 comprises 15 residues. The V end lost 0 bases, the J end lost 5 bases, and 14 bases lay between the germline ends. The CDR3 is CASSLADRTAYGYTF. The CDR3 nucleotides are TGCGCCAGCAGCTTGGCGGACCGGACAGCTTATGGCTACACCTTC.

This clonotype was detected ten times or more. The V and J genes are TRBV27 and TRBJ2-7; D is possibly TRBD1 (7 bases). There are 16 residues in the CDR3. CDR1 is MNHEY and CDR2 is SMNVEV in the germline V gene (reference sequence). Deletions cut 0 bases from V and 2 bases from J, with 14 bases between. The CDR3 sequence: CASSLSRGQMPYEQYF. CDR3 nucleotide sequence: TGTGCCAGCAGTTTATCGCGGGGACAGATGCCCTACGAGCAGTACTTC.

V gene TRBV29-1 combines with J gene TRBJ1-5; TRBD1 agrees at 9 bases. This CDR3 is built from 13 residues. Germline CDR1 SQVTM, CDR2 ANQGSEA. Trimming cost V 6 bases and J 7 bases; bases outside gene matches: 7. In nucleotides, the CDR3 is TGCAGCGTGGCTACAGGGGGCGCGCAGCCCCAGCATTTT. This gives the protein CSVATGGAQPQHF.

V and J are TRBV5-1 and TRBJ2-3; 13 nucleotides match TRBD2. The CDR3 is made up of 16 amino acids. V dropped 5 bases and J dropped 3; count of bases not matched to a gene: 6. CDR1 SGHRS and CDR2 YFSETQ come from the germline V gene. CDR3 nucleotide sequence: TGCGCCAGCAGATCAGGACTAGCGGGGGATACAGATACGCAGTATTTT. It encodes CASRSGLAGDTDTQYF.

The rearrangement links TRBV4-3 to TRBJ2-1; possible D gene TRBD2, 7 bases. The CDR3 spans 18 residues. CDR1 and CDR2 from the germline V gene are LGHNA and YSLEER. V lost 2 bases and J 5 bases, leaving 22 bases between the germline ends. CDR3 coding DNA: TGCGCCAGCAGCCAAAATAACTGGGGGGCTAGCGGTGACAATGAGCAGTTCTTC. Protein: CASSQNNWGASGDNEQFF.

The V call is TRBV29-1, the J call TRBJ1-1, with D uncertain. This CDR3 is built from 13 residues. CDR1 and CDR2 (germline): SQVTM, ANQGSEA. Trimming pared 7 bases from V and 0 bases from J, leaving 12 bases between. The CDR3 bases are TGCAGCGCCGGGAAGCTTTTGAACACTGAAGCTTTCTTT. Translating gives CSAGKLLNTEAFF.

This chain connects TRBV6-5 to TRBJ2-5, with 9 bases aligning to TRBD2. Germline V lookup: CDR1 MNHEY, CDR2 SVGAGI. V shed 4 bases and J 7 bases; nucleotides not matched to a gene: 19. The CDR3 sequence is 18 residues long. The CDR3 loop is CASSSPWGGRAERVTQYF. For the CDR3, the DNA is TGTGCCAGCAGTTCCCCGTGGGGCGGGAGGGCCGAGAGGGTGACCCAGTACTTC.

This chain connects TRBV19 to TRBJ1-5; 12 bases fit TRBD1. The V segment lost 6 bases and the J segment 2 bases; nucleotides outside the gene matches: 14. The CDR3 is made up of 19 amino acids. Per the germline V gene, CDR1 is LNHDA and CDR2 is SQIVND (reference sequence). CDR3 amino acids: CASSRWGDRGRRGNQPQHF. For the CDR3, the DNA is TGTGCCAGTAGCCGATGGGGGGACAGGGGGCGTAGAGGCAATCAGCCCCAGCATTTT.

This chain joins TRBV20-1 and TRBJ1-2; 9 bases are shared with TRBD1. The length of the CDR3 is 13 residues. CDR1 is DFQATT, CDR2 SNEGSKA, per germline (reference sequence). Losses at the gene ends were 6 bases for V and 4 bases for J; bases not matched to a gene: 6. CDR3 coding DNA: TGCAGTGCGGACAGGGGAGGTGGCTATGGCTACACCTTC. Encoded protein: CSADRGGGYGYTF.